This T cell receptor beta chain was found in a study of CD8+ T cells in alopecia areata. In the case of this clone: Its antigen is not known.

Study findings and constraints: Alphabeta T cells residing in normal skin are also sequenced in scalp samples.

Treatment described: oral pan-JAK inhibitor, 5-10 mg twice daily. V was clipped by 1 base and J by 6 bases, with 1 base between them. Germline V gene data show CDR1 as SGHTA and CDR2 as FQGNSA. This CDR3 has 11 amino acids. Extracted RNA was reverse transcribed, and the resulting cDNA served as sequencing template. Profiled with immunoSEQ multiplex PCR; TCRdb holds only in-frame clones, not every one. The table records 150,000 to 200,000 clones, approximately 57% of them present only once. The V and J genes are TRBV7-2 and TRBJ2-1; D not resolved. The sample here was CD4+ T cells sorted from blood, taken at week 24, from a patient treated with tofacitinib. The source of this sequence is a human donor with alopecia areata. Here the CDR3 reads CASSLVNEQFF. CDR3 bases: TGTGCCAGCAGCTTAGTCAATGAGCAGTTCTTC.